This entry is about one TCR beta chain. The data were obtained in a study of blood T cell repertoires in COVID-19. Study information: Acute-phase and convalescent COVID-19 samples originated in the United States, Italy and Spain. The cDNA or gDNA used as material had been derived from T cells, B-cell-depleted T cells, or PBMCs.

Germline V gene sequence: CDR1 LGHDT, CDR2 YNNKEL (reference sequence). There are 15 residues in the CDR3. V was shortened by 4 bases and J by 6 bases, with 15 bases between the two germline ends. The authors' processing: Estimation of nucleated cell counts was performed using reference gene primer amplification. Using immunoSEQ multiplex PCR, the repertoire was profiled, and TCRdb retains in-frame clones only, with some absent. That table gives V, J and clone size, and the DNA gave D and trimming. The table includes more than 300,000 clones, about nine tenths detected once. Sequencing was carried out using PBMCs or T cells enriched from blood (not recorded which). The sequence was obtained from a man aged 25 to 40 who had recovered from COVID-19. The V call is TRBV3-1 (or the pseudogene TRBV3-2), the J call TRBJ2-2, with a tentative D call TRBD1 (5 bases). The DNA of the CDR3 is TGTGCCAGCAGCCTCCGACAGCGCCAGGCCGGGGAGCTGTTTTTT. It is translated as CASSLRQRQAGELFF.